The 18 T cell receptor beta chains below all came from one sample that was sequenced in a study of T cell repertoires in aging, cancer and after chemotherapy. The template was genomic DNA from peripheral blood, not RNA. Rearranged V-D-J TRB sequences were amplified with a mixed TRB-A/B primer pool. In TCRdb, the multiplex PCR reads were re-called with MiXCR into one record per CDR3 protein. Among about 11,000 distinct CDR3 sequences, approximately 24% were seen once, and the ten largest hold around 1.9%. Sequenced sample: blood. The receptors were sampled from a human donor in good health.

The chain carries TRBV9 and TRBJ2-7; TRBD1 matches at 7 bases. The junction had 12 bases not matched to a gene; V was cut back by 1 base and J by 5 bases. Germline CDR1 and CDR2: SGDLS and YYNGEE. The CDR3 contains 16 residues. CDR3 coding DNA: TGTGCCAGCAGCGTAAGGCAAGGGGGCCCTTCCCACGAGCAGTACTTC. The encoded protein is CASSVRQGGPSHEQYF.

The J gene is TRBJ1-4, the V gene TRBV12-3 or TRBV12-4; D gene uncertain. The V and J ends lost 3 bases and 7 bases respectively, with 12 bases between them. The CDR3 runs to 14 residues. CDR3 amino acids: CASSFPGWGEKLFF. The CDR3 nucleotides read TGTGCCAGCAGTTTTCCTGGGTGGGGTGAAAAACTGTTTTTT.

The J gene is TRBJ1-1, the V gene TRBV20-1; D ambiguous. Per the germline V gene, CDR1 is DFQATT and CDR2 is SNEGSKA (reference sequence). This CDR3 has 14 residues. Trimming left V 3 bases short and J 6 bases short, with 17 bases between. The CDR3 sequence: CSARYQGKPPEAFF. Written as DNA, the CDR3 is TGCAGTGCTAGGTATCAAGGTAAACCTCCTGAAGCTTTCTTT.

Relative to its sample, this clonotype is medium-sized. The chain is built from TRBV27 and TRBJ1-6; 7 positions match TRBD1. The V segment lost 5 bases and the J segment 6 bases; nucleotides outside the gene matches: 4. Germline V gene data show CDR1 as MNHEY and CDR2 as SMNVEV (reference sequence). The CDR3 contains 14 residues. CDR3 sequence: CASSRGQSNSPLHF. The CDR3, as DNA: TGTGCCAGCAGTCGGGGACAGAGTAATTCACCCCTCCACTTT.

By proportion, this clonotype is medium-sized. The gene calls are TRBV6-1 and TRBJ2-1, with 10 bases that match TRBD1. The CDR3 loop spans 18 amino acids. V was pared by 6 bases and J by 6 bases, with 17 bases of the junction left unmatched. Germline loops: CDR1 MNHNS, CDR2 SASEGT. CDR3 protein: CASSELGPGQGFPNEQFF. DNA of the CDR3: TGTGCCAGCAGCGAGTTAGGTCCGGGACAGGGGTTCCCCAATGAGCAGTTCTTC.

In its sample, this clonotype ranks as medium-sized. Here the CDR3 DNA reads TGCAGCGCACTTCGGGTGTTTGGGGGCCCTAACTATGGCTACACCTTC. It specifies CSALRVFGGPNYGYTF. The chain carries TRBV29-1 and TRBJ1-2, with a possible D match to TRBD1 (6 bases). This CDR3 is 16 amino acids long. The germline V gene has CDR1 SQVTM and CDR2 ANQGSEA. Between the trimmed V and J ends, which lost 7 bases and 0 bases, there was a span of 21 bases.

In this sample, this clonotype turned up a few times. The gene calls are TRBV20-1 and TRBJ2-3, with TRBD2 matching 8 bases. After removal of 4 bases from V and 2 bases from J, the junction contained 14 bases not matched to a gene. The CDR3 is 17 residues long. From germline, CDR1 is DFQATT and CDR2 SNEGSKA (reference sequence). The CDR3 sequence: CSANAAVSGGPTDTQYF. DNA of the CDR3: TGCAGTGCTAACGCCGCGGTCAGCGGGGGCCCCACAGATACGCAGTATTTT.

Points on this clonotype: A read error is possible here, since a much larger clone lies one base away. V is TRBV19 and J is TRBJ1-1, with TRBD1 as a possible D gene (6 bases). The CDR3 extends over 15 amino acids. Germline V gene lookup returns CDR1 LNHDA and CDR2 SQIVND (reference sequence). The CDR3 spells CDSTHRGFGGTEAFF. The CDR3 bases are TGTGACAGTACCCATAGGGGGTTCGGCGGGACTGAAGCTTTCTTT.

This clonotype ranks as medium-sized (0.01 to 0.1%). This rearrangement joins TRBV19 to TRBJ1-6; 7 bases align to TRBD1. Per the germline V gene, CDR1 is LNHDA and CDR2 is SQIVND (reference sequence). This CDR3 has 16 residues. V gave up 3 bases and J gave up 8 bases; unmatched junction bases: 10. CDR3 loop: CASSMRGQGVYSPLHF. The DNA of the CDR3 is TGTGCCAGTAGTATGCGTGGGCAGGGGGTTTATTCACCCCTCCACTTT.

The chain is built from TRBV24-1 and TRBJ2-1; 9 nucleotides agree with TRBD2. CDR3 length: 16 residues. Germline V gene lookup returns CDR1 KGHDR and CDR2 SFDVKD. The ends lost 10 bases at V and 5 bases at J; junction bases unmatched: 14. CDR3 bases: TGTGCCACTATGGGCGGTGATAGCGGGAGACACAATGAGCAGTTCTTC. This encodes CATMGGDSGRHNEQFF.

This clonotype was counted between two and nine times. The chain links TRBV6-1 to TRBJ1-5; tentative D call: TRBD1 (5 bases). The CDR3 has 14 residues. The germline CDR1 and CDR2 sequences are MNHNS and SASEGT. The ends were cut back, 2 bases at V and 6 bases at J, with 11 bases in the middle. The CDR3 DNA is TGTGCCAGCAGTGAATCGGGACTGGGTCAGCCCCAGCATTTT. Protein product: CASSESGLGQPQHF.

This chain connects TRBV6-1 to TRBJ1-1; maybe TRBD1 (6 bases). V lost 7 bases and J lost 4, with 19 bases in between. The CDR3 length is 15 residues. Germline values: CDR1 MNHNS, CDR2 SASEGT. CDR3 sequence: CASIGGGGVGTEAFF. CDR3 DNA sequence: TGTGCCAGCATCGGTGGAGGGGGGGTTGGCACTGAAGCTTTCTTT.

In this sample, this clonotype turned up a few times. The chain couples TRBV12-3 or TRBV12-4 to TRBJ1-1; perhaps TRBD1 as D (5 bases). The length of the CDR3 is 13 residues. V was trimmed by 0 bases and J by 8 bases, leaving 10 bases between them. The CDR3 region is CASSLAARTEAFF. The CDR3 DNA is TGTGCCAGCAGTTTAGCGGCCCGGACAGAAGCTTTCTTT.

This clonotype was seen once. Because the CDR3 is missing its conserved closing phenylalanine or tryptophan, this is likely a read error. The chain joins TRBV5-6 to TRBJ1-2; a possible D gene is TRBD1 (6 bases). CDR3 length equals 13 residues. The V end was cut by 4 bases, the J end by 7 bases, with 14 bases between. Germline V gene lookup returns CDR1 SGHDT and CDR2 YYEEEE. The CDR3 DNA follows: TGTGCCAGCAGCGCCCCAGGGGTTGGTGGCTACACCTCC. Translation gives CASSAPGVGGYTS.

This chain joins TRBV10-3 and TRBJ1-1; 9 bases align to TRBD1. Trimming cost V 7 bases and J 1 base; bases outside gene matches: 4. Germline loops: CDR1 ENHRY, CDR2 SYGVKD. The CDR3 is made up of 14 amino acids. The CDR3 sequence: CAITRDRENTEAFF. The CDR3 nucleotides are TGTGCCATCACCCGGGACAGGGAGAACACTGAAGCTTTCTTT.

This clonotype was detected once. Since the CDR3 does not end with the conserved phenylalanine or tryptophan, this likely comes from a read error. CDR3 sequence: CASIPRQGRSYEQYS. The CDR3 nucleotides are TGTGCCAGCATCCCTAGACAGGGACGCTCCTACGAGCAGTACTCC. The chain combines TRBV6-1 with TRBJ2-7, with 7 nucleotides matching TRBD1. The trim removed 7 bases at V and 0 bases at J, leaving 9 bases unmatched. Germline V gene lookup returns CDR1 MNHNS and CDR2 SASEGT. CDR3 length: 15 amino acids.

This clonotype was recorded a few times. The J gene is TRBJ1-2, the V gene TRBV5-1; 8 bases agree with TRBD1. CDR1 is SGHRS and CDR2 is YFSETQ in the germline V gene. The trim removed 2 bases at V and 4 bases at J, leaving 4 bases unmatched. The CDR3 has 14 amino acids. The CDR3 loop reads CASSLGTGTYGYTF. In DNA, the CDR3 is TGCGCCAGCAGCTTAGGGACAGGTACCTATGGCTACACCTTC.

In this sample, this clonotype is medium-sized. DNA for the CDR3: TGTGCCAGCAGTTTAGCACAGGGTGTAAGCTACACCTTC. Translation gives CASSLAQGVSYTF. The chain combines TRBV12-3 or TRBV12-4 with TRBJ1-2; a possible D gene is TRBD1 (6 bases). This CDR3 has 13 residues. The germline V and J ends were trimmed by 0 bases and 9 bases, with 11 bases remaining between them.